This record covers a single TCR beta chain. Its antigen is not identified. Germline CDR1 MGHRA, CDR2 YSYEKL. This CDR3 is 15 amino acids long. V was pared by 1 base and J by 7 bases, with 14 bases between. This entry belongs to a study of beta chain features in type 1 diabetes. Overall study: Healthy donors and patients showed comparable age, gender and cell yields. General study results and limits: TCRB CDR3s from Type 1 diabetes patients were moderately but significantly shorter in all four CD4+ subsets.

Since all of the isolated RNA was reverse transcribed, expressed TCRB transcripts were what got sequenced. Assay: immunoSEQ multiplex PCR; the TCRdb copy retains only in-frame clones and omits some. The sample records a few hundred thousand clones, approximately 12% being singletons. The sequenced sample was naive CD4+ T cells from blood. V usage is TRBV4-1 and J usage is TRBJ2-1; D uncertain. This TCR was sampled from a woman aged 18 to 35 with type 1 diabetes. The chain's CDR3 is CASSQAVTHLNEQFF. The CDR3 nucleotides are TGCGCCAGCAGCCAAGCGGTTACCCACTTGAATGAGCAGTTCTTC.